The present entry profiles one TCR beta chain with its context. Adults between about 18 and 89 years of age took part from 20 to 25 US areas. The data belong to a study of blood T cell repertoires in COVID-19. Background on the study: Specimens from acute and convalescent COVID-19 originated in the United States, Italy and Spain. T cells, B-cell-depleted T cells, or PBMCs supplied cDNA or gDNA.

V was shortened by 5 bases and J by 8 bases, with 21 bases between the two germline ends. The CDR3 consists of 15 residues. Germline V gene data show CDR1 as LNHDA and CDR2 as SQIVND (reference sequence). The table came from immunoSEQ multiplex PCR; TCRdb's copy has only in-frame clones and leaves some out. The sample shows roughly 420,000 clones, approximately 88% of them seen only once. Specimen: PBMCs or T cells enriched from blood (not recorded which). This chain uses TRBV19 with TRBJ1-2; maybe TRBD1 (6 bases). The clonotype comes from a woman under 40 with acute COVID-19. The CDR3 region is CASSPRDTGQFGYTF. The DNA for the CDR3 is TGTGCCAGTAGTCCCCGGGACACGGGGCAGTTCGGCTACACCTTC. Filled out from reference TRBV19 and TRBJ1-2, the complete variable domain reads DGGITQSPKYLFRKEGQNVTLSCEQNLNHDAMYWYRQDPGQGLRLIYYSQIVNDFQKGDIAEGYSVSREKKESFPLTVTSAQKNPTAFYLCASSPRDTGQFGYTFGSGTRLTVV.